This TCR beta chain came from a study of OX40 agonist ivuxolimab in advanced cancers. Study-wide findings and caveats: CD4+ and CD8+ T cells in blood underwent clonal expansion by week 6 at 0.1 to 3.0 mg/kg. In CD8+ T cells, expanded clones were on average more numerous than in CD4+. Certain nonresponding patients likewise had low normalized T-cell clonal expansion.

The CDR3 loop spans 13 amino acids. Looked up from germline, CDR1 is MNHEY and CDR2 is SMNVEV (reference sequence). Trimming left V 7 bases short and J 3 bases short, with 13 bases between. Note on this clone: As yet, its antigen is unknown.

Sequencing used immunoSEQ multiplex PCR; TCRdb keeps in-frame clones, though not all of them. The profile shows 40,000 to 50,000 clones, 70% to 90% of them singletons. Sampling times: baseline, cycle 4 day 1, cycle 7 day 1. The receptor was derived from an adult with an advanced solid tumor such as melanoma, head and neck, liver or kidney cancer. The sample consisted of CD4+ or CD8+ T cells sorted from blood, taken in a trial of the OX40 agonist ivuxolimab. The chain carries TRBV27 and TRBJ2-7, with D possibly being TRBD1 (6 bases). The CDR3 bases are TGTGCCAGCACCACAGGGAGCGGCTACGAGCAGTACTTC. It encodes CASTTGSGYEQYF.